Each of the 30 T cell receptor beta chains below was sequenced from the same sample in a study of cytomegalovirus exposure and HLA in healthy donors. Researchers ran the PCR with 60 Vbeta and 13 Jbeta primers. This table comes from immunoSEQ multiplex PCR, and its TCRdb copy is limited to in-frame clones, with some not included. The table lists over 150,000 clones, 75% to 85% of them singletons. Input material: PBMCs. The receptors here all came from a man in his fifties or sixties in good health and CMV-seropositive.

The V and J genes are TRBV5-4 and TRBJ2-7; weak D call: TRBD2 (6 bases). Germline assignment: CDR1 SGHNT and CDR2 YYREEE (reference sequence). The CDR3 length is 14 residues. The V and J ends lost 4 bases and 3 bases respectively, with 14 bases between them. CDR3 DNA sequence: TGTGCCAGCAGCCCACGAGAGGGAGGCTACGAGCAGTACTTC. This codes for CASSPREGGYEQYF.

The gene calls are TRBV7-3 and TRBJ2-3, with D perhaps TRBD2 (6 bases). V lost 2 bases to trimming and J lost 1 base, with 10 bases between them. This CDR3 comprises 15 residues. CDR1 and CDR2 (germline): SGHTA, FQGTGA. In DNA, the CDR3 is TGTGCCAGCAGCTTAGCCCAGCGGGGCACAGATACGCAGTATTTT. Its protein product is CASSLAQRGTDTQYF.

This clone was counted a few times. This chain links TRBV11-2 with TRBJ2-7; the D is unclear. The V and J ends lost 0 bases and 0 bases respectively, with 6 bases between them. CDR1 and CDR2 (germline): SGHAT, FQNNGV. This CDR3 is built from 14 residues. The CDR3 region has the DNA TGTGCCAGCAGCTTAGACCTCCCCTCCTACGAGCAGTACTTC. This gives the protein CASSLDLPSYEQYF.

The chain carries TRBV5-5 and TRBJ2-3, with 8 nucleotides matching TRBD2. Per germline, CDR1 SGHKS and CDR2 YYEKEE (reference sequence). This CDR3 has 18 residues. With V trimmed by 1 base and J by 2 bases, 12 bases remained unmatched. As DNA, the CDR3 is TGTGCCAGCAGCTTGAGGGGCCCGGGAGGGGTATCCACAGATACGCAGTATTTT. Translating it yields CASSLRGPGGVSTDTQYF.

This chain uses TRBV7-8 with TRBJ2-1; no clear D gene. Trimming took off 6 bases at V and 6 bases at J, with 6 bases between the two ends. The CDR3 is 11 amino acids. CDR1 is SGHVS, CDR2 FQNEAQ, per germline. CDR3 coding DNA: TGTGCCAGCAGATTCCTCAATGAGCAGTTCTTC. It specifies CASRFLNEQFF. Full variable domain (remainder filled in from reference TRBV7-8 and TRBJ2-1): GAGVSQSPRYKVAKRGQDVALRCDPISGHVSLFWYQQALGQGPEFLTYFQNEAQLDKSGLPSDRFFAERPEGSVSTLKIQRTQQEDSAVYLCASRFLNEQFFGPGTRLTVL.

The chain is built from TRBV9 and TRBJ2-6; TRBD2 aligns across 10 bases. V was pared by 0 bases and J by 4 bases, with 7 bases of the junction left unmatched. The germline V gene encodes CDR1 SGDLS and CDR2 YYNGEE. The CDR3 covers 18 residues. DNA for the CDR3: TGTGCCAGCAGCGTAGACAGCGGGAGGGCCTCCGGGGCCAACGTCCTGACTTTC. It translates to CASSVDSGRASGANVLTF.

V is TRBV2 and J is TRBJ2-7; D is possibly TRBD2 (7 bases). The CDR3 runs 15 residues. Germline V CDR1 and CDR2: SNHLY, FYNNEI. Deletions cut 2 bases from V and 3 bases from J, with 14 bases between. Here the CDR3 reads CASSERGALIYEQYF. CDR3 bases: TGTGCCAGCAGTGAACGGGGGGCGCTCATCTACGAGCAGTACTTC.

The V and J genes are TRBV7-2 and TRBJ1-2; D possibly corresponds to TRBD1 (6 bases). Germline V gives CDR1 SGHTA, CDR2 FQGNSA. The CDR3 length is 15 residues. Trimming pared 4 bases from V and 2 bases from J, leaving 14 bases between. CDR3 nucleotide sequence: TGTGCCAGCAGCTCGATCGCGGGGGCGAACTATGGCTACACCTTC. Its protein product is CASSSIAGANYGYTF.

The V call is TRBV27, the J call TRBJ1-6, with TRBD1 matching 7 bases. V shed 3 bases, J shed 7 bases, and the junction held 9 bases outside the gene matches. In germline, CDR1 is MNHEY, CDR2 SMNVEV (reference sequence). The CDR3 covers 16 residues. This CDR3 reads CASSFTGQEGNSPLHF. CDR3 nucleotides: TGTGCCAGCAGTTTTACAGGACAGGAGGGGAATTCACCCCTCCACTTT.

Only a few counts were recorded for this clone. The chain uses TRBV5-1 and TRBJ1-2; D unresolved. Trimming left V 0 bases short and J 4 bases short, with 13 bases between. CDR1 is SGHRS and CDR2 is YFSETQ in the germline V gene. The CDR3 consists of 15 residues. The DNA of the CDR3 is TGCGCCAGCAGCTTGGCGGGTGAGGGAATCTATGGCTACACCTTC. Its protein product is CASSLAGEGIYGYTF. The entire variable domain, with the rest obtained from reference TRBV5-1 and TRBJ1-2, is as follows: KAGVTQTPRYLIKTRGQQVTLSCSPISGHRSVSWYQQTPGQGLQFLFEYFSETQRNKGNFPGRFSGRQFSNSRSEMNVSTLELGDSALYLCASSLAGEGIYGYTFGSGTRLTVV.

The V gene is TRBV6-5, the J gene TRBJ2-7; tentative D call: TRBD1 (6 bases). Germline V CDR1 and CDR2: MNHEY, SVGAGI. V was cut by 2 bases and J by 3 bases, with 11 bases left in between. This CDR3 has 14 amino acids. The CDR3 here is CASSYPDRFYEQYF. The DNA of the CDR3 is TGTGCCAGCAGTTACCCCGACAGGTTCTACGAGCAGTACTTC.

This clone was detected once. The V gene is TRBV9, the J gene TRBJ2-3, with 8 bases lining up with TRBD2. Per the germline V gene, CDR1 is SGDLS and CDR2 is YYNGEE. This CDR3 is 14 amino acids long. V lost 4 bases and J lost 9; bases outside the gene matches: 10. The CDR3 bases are TGTGCCAGCAGCCCCCGAGGTAGCGGGGAGACGCAGTATTTT. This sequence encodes CASSPRGSGETQYF. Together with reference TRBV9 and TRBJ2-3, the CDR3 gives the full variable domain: DSGVTQTPKHLITATGQRVTLRCSPRSGDLSVYWYQQSLDQGLQFLIQYYNGEERAKGNILERFSAQQFPDLHSELNLSSLELGDSALYFCASSPRGSGETQYFGPGTRLTVL.

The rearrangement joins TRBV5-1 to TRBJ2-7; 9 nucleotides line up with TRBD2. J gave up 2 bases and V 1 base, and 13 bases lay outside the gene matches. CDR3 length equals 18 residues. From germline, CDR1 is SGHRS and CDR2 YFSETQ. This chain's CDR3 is CASSLFGRAGGKAYEQYF. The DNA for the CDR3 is TGCGCCAGCAGCTTGTTTGGAAGAGCGGGAGGTAAAGCCTACGAGCAGTACTTC.

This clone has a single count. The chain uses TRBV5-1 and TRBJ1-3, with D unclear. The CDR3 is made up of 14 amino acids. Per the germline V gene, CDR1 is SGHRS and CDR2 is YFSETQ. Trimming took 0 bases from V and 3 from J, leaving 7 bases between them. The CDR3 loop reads CASSLVPGGNTIYF. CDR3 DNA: TGCGCCAGCAGCTTGGTCCCAGGTGGAAACACCATATATTTT.

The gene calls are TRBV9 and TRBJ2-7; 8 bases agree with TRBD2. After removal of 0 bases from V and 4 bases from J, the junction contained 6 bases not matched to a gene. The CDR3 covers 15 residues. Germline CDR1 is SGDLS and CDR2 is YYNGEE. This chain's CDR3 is CASSVGGGTTYEQYF. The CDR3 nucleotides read TGTGCCAGCAGCGTAGGCGGGGGGACGACGTACGAGCAGTACTTC. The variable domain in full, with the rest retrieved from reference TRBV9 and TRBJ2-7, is DSGVTQTPKHLITATGQRVTLRCSPRSGDLSVYWYQQSLDQGLQFLIQYYNGEERAKGNILERFSAQQFPDLHSELNLSSLELGDSALYFCASSVGGGTTYEQYFGPGTRLTVT.

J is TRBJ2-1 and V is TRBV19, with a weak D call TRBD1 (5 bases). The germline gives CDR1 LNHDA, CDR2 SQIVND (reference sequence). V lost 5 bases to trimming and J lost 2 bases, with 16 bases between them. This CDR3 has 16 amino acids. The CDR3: CASSPTERLAYNEQFF. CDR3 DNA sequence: TGTGCCAGTAGTCCGACAGAACGGTTGGCCTACAATGAGCAGTTCTTC.

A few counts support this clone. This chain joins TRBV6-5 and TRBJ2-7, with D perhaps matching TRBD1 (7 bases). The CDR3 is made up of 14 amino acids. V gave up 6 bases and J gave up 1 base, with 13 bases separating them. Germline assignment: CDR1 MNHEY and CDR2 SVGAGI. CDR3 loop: CASSLAGGSYEQYF. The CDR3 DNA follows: TGTGCCAGCAGCCTAGCAGGGGGGTCCTACGAGCAGTACTTC.

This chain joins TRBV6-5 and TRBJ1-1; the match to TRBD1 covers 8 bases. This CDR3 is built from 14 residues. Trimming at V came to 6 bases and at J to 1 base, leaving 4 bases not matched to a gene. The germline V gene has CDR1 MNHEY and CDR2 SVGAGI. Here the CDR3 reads CASSRDRGNTEAFF. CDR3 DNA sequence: TGTGCCAGCAGCCGAGACAGGGGGAACACTGAAGCTTTCTTT.

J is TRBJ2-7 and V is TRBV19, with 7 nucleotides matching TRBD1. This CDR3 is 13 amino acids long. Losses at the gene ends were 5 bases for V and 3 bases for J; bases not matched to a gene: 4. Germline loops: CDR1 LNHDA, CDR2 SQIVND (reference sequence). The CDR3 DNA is TGTGCCAGTAGTCTAAGGGACAGCTACGAGCAGTACTTC. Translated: CASSLRDSYEQYF. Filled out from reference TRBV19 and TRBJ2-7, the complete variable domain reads DGGITQSPKYLFRKEGQNVTLSCEQNLNHDAMYWYRQDPGQGLRLIYYSQIVNDFQKGDIAEGYSVSREKKESFPLTVTSAQKNPTAFYLCASSLRDSYEQYFGPGTRLTVT.

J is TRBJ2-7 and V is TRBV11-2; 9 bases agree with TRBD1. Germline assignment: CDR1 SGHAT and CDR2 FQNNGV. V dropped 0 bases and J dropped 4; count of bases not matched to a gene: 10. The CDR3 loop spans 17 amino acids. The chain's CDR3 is CASSLEYSGTGIYEQYF. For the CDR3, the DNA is TGTGCCAGCAGCTTAGAATACTCCGGGACAGGGATTTACGAGCAGTACTTC.

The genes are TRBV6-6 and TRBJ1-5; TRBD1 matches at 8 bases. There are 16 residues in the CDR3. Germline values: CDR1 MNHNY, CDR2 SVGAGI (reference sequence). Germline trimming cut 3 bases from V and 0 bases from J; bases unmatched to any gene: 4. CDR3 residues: CASSYGTGYSNQPQHF. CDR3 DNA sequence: TGTGCCAGCAGTTATGGGACAGGTTATAGCAATCAGCCCCAGCATTTT.

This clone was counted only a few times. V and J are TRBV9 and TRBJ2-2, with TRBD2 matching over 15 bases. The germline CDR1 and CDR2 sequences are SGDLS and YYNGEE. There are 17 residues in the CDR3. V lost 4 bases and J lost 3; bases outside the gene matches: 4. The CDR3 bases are TGTGCCAGCAGCAGGGGACTAGCGGGAGGTGACACCGGGGAGCTGTTTTTT. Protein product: CASSRGLAGGDTGELFF.

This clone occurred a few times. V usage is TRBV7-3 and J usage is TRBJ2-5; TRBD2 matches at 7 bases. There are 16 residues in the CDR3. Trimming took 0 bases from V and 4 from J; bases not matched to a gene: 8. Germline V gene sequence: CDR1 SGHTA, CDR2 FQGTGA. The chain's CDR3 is CASSLTAWTRTETQYF. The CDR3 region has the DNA TGTGCCAGCAGCTTAACGGCTTGGACTAGAACAGAGACCCAGTACTTC.

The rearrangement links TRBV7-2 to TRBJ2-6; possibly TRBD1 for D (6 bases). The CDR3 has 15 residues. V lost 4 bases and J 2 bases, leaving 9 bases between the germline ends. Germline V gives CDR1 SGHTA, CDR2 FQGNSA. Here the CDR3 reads CASSYTGPGANVLTF. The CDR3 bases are TGTGCCAGCAGCTACACAGGGCCTGGGGCCAACGTCCTGACTTTC.

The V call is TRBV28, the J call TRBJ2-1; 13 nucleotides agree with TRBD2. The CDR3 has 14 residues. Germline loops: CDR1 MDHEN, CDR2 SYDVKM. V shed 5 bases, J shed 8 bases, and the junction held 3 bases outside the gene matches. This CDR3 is CASSPGLAGDEQFF. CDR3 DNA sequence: TGTGCCAGCAGTCCCGGACTAGCGGGAGATGAGCAGTTCTTC.

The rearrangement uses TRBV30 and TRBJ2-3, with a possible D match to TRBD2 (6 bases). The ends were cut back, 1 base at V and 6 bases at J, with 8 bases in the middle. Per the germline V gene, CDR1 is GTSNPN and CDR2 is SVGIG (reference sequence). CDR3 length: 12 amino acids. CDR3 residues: CAWSEGRDTQYF. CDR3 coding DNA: TGTGCCTGGAGTGAGGGGAGGGATACGCAGTATTTT.

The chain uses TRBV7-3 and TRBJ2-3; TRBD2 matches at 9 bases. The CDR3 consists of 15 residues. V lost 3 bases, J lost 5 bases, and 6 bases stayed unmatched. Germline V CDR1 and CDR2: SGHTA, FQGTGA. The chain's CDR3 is CASSLGGGGVDTQYF. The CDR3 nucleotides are TGTGCCAGCAGCTTGGGCGGGGGGGGAGTAGATACGCAGTATTTT. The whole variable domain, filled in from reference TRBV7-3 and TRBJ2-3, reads GAGVSQTPSNKVTEKGKYVELRCDPISGHTALYWYRQSLGQGPEFLIYFQGTGAADDSGLPNDRFFAVRPEGSVSTLKIQRTERGDSAVYLCASSLGGGGVDTQYFGPGTRLTVL.

CDR3 nucleotides: TGTGCCAGCAGCCCGAGTCTCAATTCACCCCTCCACTTT. Protein sequence: CASSPSLNSPLHF. J is TRBJ1-6 and V is TRBV4-2; D gene unclear. V lost 4 bases to trimming and J lost 7 bases, with 8 bases between them. CDR1 is LGHNA and CDR2 is YNFKEQ in the germline V gene. The CDR3 loop spans 13 amino acids.

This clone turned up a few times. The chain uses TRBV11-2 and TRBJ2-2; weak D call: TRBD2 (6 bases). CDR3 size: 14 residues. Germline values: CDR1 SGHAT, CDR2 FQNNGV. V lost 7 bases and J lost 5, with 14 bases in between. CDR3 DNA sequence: TGTGCCAGCAAACCGGGACTGGGAACCGGGGAGCTGTTTTTT. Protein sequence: CASKPGLGTGELFF. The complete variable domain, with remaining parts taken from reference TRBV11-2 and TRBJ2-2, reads EAGVAQSPRYKIIEKRQSVAFWCNPISGHATLYWYQQILGQGPKLLIQFQNNGVVDDSQLPKDRFSAERLKGVDSTLKIQPAKLEDSAVYLCASKPGLGTGELFFGEGSRLTVL.

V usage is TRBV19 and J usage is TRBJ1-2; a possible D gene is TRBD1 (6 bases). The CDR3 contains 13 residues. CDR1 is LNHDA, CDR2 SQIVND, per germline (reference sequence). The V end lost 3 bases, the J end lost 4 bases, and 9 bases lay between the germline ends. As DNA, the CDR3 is TGTGCCAGTAGTATCCAGGGGCTCTATGGCTACACCTTC. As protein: CASSIQGLYGYTF.